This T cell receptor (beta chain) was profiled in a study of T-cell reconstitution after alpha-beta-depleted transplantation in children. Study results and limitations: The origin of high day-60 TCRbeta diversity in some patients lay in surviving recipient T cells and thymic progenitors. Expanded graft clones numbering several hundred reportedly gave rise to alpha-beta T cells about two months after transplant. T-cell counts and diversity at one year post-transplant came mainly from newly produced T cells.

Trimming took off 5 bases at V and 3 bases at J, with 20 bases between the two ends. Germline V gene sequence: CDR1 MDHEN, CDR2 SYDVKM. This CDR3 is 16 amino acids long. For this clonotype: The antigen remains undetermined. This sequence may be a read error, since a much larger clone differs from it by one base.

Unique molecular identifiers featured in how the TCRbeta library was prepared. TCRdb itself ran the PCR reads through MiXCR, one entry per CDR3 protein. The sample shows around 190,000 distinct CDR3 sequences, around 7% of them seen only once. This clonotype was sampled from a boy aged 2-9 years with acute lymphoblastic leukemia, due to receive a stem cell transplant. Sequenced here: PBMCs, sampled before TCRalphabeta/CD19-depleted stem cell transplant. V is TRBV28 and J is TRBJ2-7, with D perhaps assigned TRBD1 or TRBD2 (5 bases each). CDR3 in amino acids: CASSPREGRVDYEQYF. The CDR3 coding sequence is TGTGCCAGCAGTCCGCGCGAGGGGCGGGTGGACTACGAGCAGTACTTC.